This is a list of T cell receptor beta chains from one sample in a study of blood T cell repertoires in COVID-19. Generated by immunoSEQ multiplex PCR, the TCRdb table keeps only in-frame clones and is missing some. The sample has about 84,000 clones, 70% to 90% seen once. The sample comprised peripheral blood. The receptors originated from a man older than 75 with active or convalescent COVID-19. The conserved cysteine and the conserved F or W are not part of the CDR3 here. The order of the fields is V gene, J gene, CDR3 protein.

TRBV18	TRBJ1-4	ASSFRPQAATNEKLF
TRBV12-3/TRBV12-4	TRBJ1-2	ASSLRQYGYT
TRBV2	TRBJ2-3	ASSEGRQDTDTQY
TRBV9	TRBJ1-6	ASSVATENSPLH
TRBV4-1	TRBJ2-2	ASSRWQASNTGELF
TRBV5-1	TRBJ2-3	ASSTASGRSTDTQY
TRBV3-1/TRBV3-2	TRBJ1-2	ASSPGGLGSYGYT
TRBV11-2	TRBJ1-5	ASRFGQGYNQPQH
TRBV28	TRBJ1-5	ASNLQGYSNQPQH
TRBV28	TRBJ2-1	ASSFFASGRYNEQF
TRBV5-4	TRBJ2-5	ASSLGTTQETQY
TRBV29-1	TRBJ2-1	SVISESSYNEQF
TRBV11-1	TRBJ1-3	ASSLAPTGGNTIY
TRBV3-1/TRBV3-2	TRBJ1-2	ASSQGEGRGYT
TRBV29-1	TRBJ1-1	SVSGSDTEAF
TRBV11-2	TRBJ2-5	ASSLVAGEETQY
TRBV24-1	TRBJ2-5	ATSDFSAIRNKIRGETQY
TRBV2	TRBJ2-5	ARGTGLEETQY
TRBV9	TRBJ1-2	ASSASVGQNYGYT
TRBV4-1	TRBJ2-3	ASSQPSGTSGGLSTDTQY
TRBV4-3	TRBJ2-7	ASSPTGLAGFYEQY
TRBV27	TRBJ2-2	ASSRNTGELF
TRBV28	TRBJ1-5	ASSRDRGNQPQH
TRBV9	TRBJ2-7	ASSVAPIPGWGGYEQY
TRBV7-8	TRBJ2-7	ASSLESDRYEQY
TRBV4-1	TRBJ2-3	ASSHAPQDTQY
TRBV7-2	TRBJ2-1	ASSPGRAASEQF
TRBV7-8	TRBJ1-1	ASSLRGQGASGTEAF